This T cell receptor (beta chain) was retrieved from a study of cytomegalovirus exposure and HLA in healthy donors (dated by TCRdb to about 2017). Study-wide context: A later analysis indicated that the 130 or so validation repertoires were generated on the platform also employed for the approximately 700 repertoires of the first cohort. The study aimed to test whether cataloging public T cell receptors could reveal signatures of past pathogen exposure. In addition to the first cohort of approximately 650 subjects, a separate validation cohort of 120 different subjects was used. To predict cytomegalovirus infection status, the study brought together high-throughput TCR immunosequencing, statistical association of individual TCRs with disease status, and machine learning. On the study overall, not on this receptor specifically: In the study, about 150 TCR beta chains were listed as associated with cytomegalovirus. Subsequent analysis determined that TCRs grouped into clusters in the first cohort also showed a tendency toward co-occurrence across the 120 validation repertoires, and approximately 94% of cluster scores exceeded 0. According to the authors, the approach could potentially be generalized to other disease states and immunological phenotypes. In vitro tests confirmed that a few of the cytomegalovirus-associated TCR beta chains recognize cytomegalovirus antigens. Most TCR sequences were observed very rarely across donors, whereas some public TCRs were present in many individuals. All 120 or so repertoires were used to score co-occurrence in the validation cohort in a later analysis, because that analysis had no HLA typing for the cohort. Cytomegalovirus status was reported to be diagnosed by the classifier with high specificity and sensitivity in both the original and validation cohorts.

Including cysteine and phenylalanine, the CDR3 has 16 amino acids. Here the CDR3 DNA is all that survives: 48 bases in frame from base 1. Deletion took 5 bases off V and 1 base off J, with a span of 18 bases between the germline ends. The germline V gene gives CDR1 as SGHRS and CDR2 as YFSETQ. The donors belonged to the validation cohort of about 120 subjects, which was separate from the roughly 670-subject first cohort. Details on this clone: The antigen it binds to is not known. The sample holds no much larger clone one base away, and base qualities are not on file.

Library method: the immunoSEQ multiplex PCR assay. The study's processing was this. A statistical classification framework was built for diagnosing cytomegalovirus status from the catalog of TCR beta chain sequences. TCRdb mirrors the immuneACCESS table, restricted to in-frame sequences. Some clones are absent from its copies; in checked studies, under half trace to an unresolved V gene, and the reason for the others is unknown. From that table come the V and J calls and clone size; the DNA was used to work out D and trimming. Counted in this sample were 50,000 or so clones; around nine tenths of them appeared once. The biggest ten clones account for about 2% of the sample.

The source material was PBMCs. This TCR was recovered from a woman aged 25 to 39 in good health and CMV-seronegative. The chain uses TRBV5-1 and TRBJ1-2; D gene: possibly TRBD1, on 5 matching bases. The CDR3 here reads CASSDPRTGLNYGYTF. The sequenced DNA is TGCGCCAGCAGTGACCCTCGGACGGGACTTAACTATGGCTACACCTTC.